The 17 T cell receptor beta chains in this list originate from one sample, sequenced in a study of shared clonotypes between healthy human individuals. The table came from immunoSEQ multiplex PCR; TCRdb's copy has only in-frame clones and leaves some out. Of 600,000 to 800,000 clones in the sample, over 55% were seen once. Sequenced: memory CD4+ T cells sorted from blood. Subset reported: CD45RA-negative fraction. These receptors were collected from a woman younger than 45 in good health.

V usage is TRBV10-2 and J usage is TRBJ1-1; D unresolved. CDR3 size: 13 residues. Germline CDR1 is WSHSY and CDR2 is SAAADI. The V end was cut by 3 bases, the J end by 2 bases, with 7 bases between. CDR3 DNA: TGCGCCAGCAGTGACAATAGTAACACTGAAGCTTTCTTT. Residues: CASSDNSNTEAFF.

The V and J genes are TRBV10-3 and TRBJ2-7, with D possibly being TRBD1 (5 bases). This CDR3 comprises 13 residues. CDR1 and CDR2 from the germline V gene are ENHRY and SYGVKD. Trimming removed 4 bases at V and 1 base at J, with 8 bases between. CDR3 residues: CAISAQGSYEQYF. The CDR3, as DNA: TGTGCCATCAGTGCCCAGGGTTCCTACGAGCAGTACTTC.

V is TRBV10-1 and J is TRBJ2-1; D gene unclear. This CDR3 contains 15 residues. Trimming left V 0 bases short and J 6 bases short, with 12 bases between. Looked up from germline, CDR1 is WNHNN and CDR2 is SYGVQD (reference sequence). The DNA for the CDR3 is TGCGCCAGCAGTGAGTCGTCCCCGAACCTCAATGAGCAGTTCTTC. Translation: CASSESSPNLNEQFF.

This chain links TRBV5-6 with TRBJ1-5, with 9 bases matching TRBD1. CDR1 is SGHDT, CDR2 YYEEEE, per germline. The CDR3 length is 15 residues. V lost 2 bases and J lost 5; bases outside the gene matches: 5. CDR3 sequence reads: CASSFWDRDDQPQHF. The CDR3 coding sequence is TGTGCCAGCAGCTTTTGGGACAGGGATGATCAGCCCCAGCATTTT.

The CDR3 DNA reads TGTGCCTGGAGCCCGGGGCTAGCGGCATTCTCCGGGGAGCTGTTTTTT. It specifies CAWSPGLAAFSGELFF. The rearrangement joins TRBV30 to TRBJ2-2, with 7 bases matching TRBD2. Germline V gene sequence: CDR1 GTSNPN, CDR2 SVGIG (reference sequence). The CDR3 contains 16 residues. Trimming cost V 3 bases and J 6 bases; bases outside gene matches: 13.

Points on this clone: This same CDR3 is encoded by further DNA sequences in the sample. The chain links TRBV30 to TRBJ2-7; 7 bases are a match to TRBD2. J was trimmed by 0 bases and V by 0 bases; bases with no gene match: 2. From germline, CDR1 is GTSNPN and CDR2 SVGIG (reference sequence). CDR3 length: 14 amino acids. The CDR3 sequence: CAWSVGGSSYEQYF. The CDR3 coding sequence is TGTGCCTGGAGTGTTGGCGGGAGCTCCTACGAGCAGTACTTC.

Comment on this clone: A read error may explain this, as a much larger clone is one base away. The V call is TRBV11-3, the J call TRBJ2-1; weak D call: TRBD2 (5 bases). Trimming took off 0 bases at V and 0 bases at J, with 6 bases between the two ends. This CDR3 has 15 amino acids. Germline values: CDR1 SGHNT, CDR2 YENEEA. Written as DNA, the CDR3 is TGTGCCAGCAGCTTAGAGGGGAGCTCCTACAATGAGCAGTTCTTC. This sequence encodes CASSLEGSSYNEQFF. Using reference TRBV11-3 and TRBJ2-1 for the parts outside the CDR3, the full variable domain is EAGVVQSPRYKIIEKKQPVAFWCNPISGHNTLYWYLQNLGQGPELLIRYENEEAVDDSQLPKDRFSAERLKGVDSTLKIQPAELGDSAVYLCASSLEGSSYNEQFFGPGTRLTVL.

The V call is TRBV4-1, the J call TRBJ2-7; D not resolved. Germline assignment: CDR1 MGHRA and CDR2 YSYEKL. The CDR3 extends over 12 amino acids. Trimming stripped 3 bases from V and 0 bases from J, with 3 bases between. In DNA, the CDR3 is TGCGCCAGCAGCCAGGACTCCTACGAGCAGTACTTC. This gives the protein CASSQDSYEQYF.

This clone was recorded only once. The chain couples TRBV4-1 to TRBJ1-5, with 7 bases lining up with TRBD1. The CDR3 is 15 amino acids. Trimming cost V 5 bases and J 4 bases; bases outside gene matches: 8. The germline V gene has CDR1 MGHRA and CDR2 YSYEKL. The CDR3 loop reads CASSTHRGVNQPQHF. In DNA form, the CDR3 reads TGCGCCAGCAGCACCCACAGGGGAGTAAATCAGCCCCAGCATTTT.

The chain links TRBV7-3 to TRBJ2-3; 11 bases are shared with TRBD2. Germline CDR1 and CDR2: SGHTA and FQGTGA. J was trimmed by 8 bases and V by 5 bases; bases with no gene match: 6. The CDR3 is 14 residues long. The CDR3 nucleotides read TGTGCCAGCAGCCCAGGGACTAGCGGTCTTACGCAGTATTTT. It specifies CASSPGTSGLTQYF.

The chain couples TRBV4-2 to TRBJ1-5; perhaps TRBD1 as D (6 bases). The CDR3 covers 18 residues. The germline gives CDR1 LGHNA, CDR2 YNFKEQ. Between the trimmed V and J ends, which lost 1 base and 0 bases, there was a span of 16 bases. CDR3 bases: TGTGCCAGCAGCCAAGTGGGCAGGGGAGGGAATAGCAATCAGCCCCAGCATTTT. This codes for CASSQVGRGGNSNQPQHF.

On this clone: A single base separates this from a much larger clone, so it may be a read error. This sequence joins TRBV11-1 and TRBJ2-5; D gene uncertain. Germline-derived CDR1 and CDR2 are SGHAT and FQDESV (reference sequence). The CDR3 runs 12 residues. V was pared by 3 bases and J by 0 bases, with 2 bases between. The CDR3 is CASSLYQETQYF. The CDR3 coding sequence is TGTGCCAGCAGCTTGTACCAAGAGACCCAGTACTTC.

J is TRBJ2-3 and V is TRBV9; possible D gene TRBD2, 6 bases. The germline V and J ends were trimmed by 4 bases and 6 bases, with 21 bases remaining between them. From germline, CDR1 is SGDLS and CDR2 YYNGEE. This CDR3 contains 16 residues. As DNA, the CDR3 is TGTGCCAGCAGCCCGAGGGGCGGGACGGCAACGGATACGCAGTATTTT. Translation: CASSPRGGTATDTQYF. The variable domain in full, completed from reference TRBV9 and TRBJ2-3, reads DSGVTQTPKHLITATGQRVTLRCSPRSGDLSVYWYQQSLDQGLQFLIQYYNGEERAKGNILERFSAQQFPDLHSELNLSSLELGDSALYFCASSPRGGTATDTQYFGPGTRLTVL.

This clone has just one count. The chain links TRBV21-1 to TRBJ2-7; the table gives TRBD2 as D, unverified against the DNA. TRBV21-1 is recorded as a pseudogene. The CDR3 covers 15 residues. The CDR3, as DNA: TGTGCCAGCACCCCGTGGGGGGGGCGCCCCTACGAGCAGTACTTC. Amino acids: CASTPWGGRPYEQYF.

The CDR3 DNA is TGTGCCAGCAGCGTAGACGGGAGGGCTAATGAGCAGTTCTTC. Translating it yields CASSVDGRANEQFF. J is TRBJ2-1 and V is TRBV9; 8 positions match TRBD2. Germline V gives CDR1 SGDLS, CDR2 YYNGEE. The CDR3 contains 14 residues. The J segment lost 7 bases and the V segment lost 0 bases, leaving 3 bases of the junction unmatched.

The rearrangement links TRBV7-9 to TRBJ2-1; 7 nucleotides align to TRBD1. The V and J ends lost 5 bases and 6 bases, in that order; junction bases with no gene match: 10. Germline assignment: CDR1 SEHNR and CDR2 FQNEAQ (reference sequence). This CDR3 comprises 15 residues. CDR3 bases: TGTGCCAGCAGCCCGCCCGGGACAGAAACCAATGAGCAGTTCTTC. Amino acid sequence: CASSPPGTETNEQFF.

This clone occurred many times. The J gene is TRBJ2-1, the V gene TRBV25-1; 7 bases are shared with TRBD2. The CDR3 consists of 17 residues. Looked up from germline, CDR1 is MGHDK and CDR2 is SYGVNS. V lost 6 bases to trimming and J lost 0 bases; unmatched junction nucleotides: 11. In nucleotides, the CDR3 is TGTGCCAGCAGCTCCAATCGGCGGGGGAGCTCCTACAATGAGCAGTTCTTC. This translates into CASSSNRRGSSYNEQFF.